The 2 T cell receptor beta chains in this list originate from one sample, sequenced in a study of OX40 agonist ivuxolimab in advanced cancers. Clones were sequenced by immunoSEQ multiplex PCR, and TCRdb holds only the in-frame ones, with some missing. The sample records tens of thousands of clones, roughly nine tenths being singletons. The sample was CD4+ or CD8+ T cells sorted from blood, taken in a trial of the OX40 agonist ivuxolimab. The origin of the receptors is an adult with an advanced solid tumor such as melanoma, head and neck, liver or kidney cancer.

This chain links TRBV15 with TRBJ1-3; 9 nucleotides align to TRBD1. Germline V lookup: CDR1 LNHNV, CDR2 YYDKDF (reference sequence). The CDR3 is made up of 16 amino acids. Trimming removed 4 bases from V and 3 bases from J; junction bases left unmatched: 7. CDR3 sequence (DNA): TGTGCCACCAGCAAACCGGGACAGGGAGTTGGAAACACCATATATTTT. It codes for CATSKPGQGVGNTIYF.

This chain links TRBV7-8 with TRBJ2-1; D possibly corresponds to TRBD2 (6 bases). V was clipped by 5 bases and J by 2 bases, with 19 bases between them. Germline V gene data show CDR1 as SGHVS and CDR2 as FQNEAQ. The CDR3 is made up of 17 amino acids. The CDR3 here is CASSTDVGDLTYNEQFF. CDR3 nucleotides: TGTGCCAGCAGCACAGATGTCGGGGACTTGACCTACAATGAGCAGTTCTTC.